These 18 T cell receptor beta chains share one sample of origin, sequenced in a study of cytomegalovirus exposure and HLA in healthy donors. PCR involved 60 Vbeta and 13 Jbeta primers. TCRdb's copy holds only in-frame clones and misses some; the assay was immunoSEQ multiplex PCR. The table includes some 250,000 clones, approximately 81% detected once. Sequencing input: PBMCs. The receptors derive from a woman aged 55-69 years in good health and CMV-seropositive.

This sequence joins TRBV6-6 and TRBJ2-1; 7 bases agree with TRBD2. The V segment lost 2 bases and the J segment 2 bases; nucleotides outside the gene matches: 6. Per germline, CDR1 MNHNY and CDR2 SVGAGI (reference sequence). The CDR3 runs 16 residues. The CDR3 here is CASSYPRGTTYNEQFF. The DNA of the CDR3 is TGTGCCAGCAGTTACCCTAGAGGGACTACCTACAATGAGCAGTTCTTC.

The rearrangement links TRBV15 to TRBJ2-5; D is ambiguous. The CDR3 contains 16 residues. Germline V gives CDR1 LNHNV, CDR2 YYDKDF (reference sequence). The ends were cut back, 3 bases at V and 1 base at J, with 15 bases in the middle. The DNA of the CDR3 is TGTGCCACCAGCAGGCTAAAATCTAGTTCCCAAGAGACCCAGTACTTC. Residues: CATSRLKSSSQETQYF. Complete variable domain (other parts from reference TRBV15 and TRBJ2-5): DAMVIQNPRYQVTQFGKPVTLSCSQTLNHNVMYWYQQKSSQAPKLLFHYYDKDFNNEADTPDNFQSRRPNTSFCFLDIRSPGLGDTAMYLCATSRLKSSSQETQYFGPGTRLLVL.

J is TRBJ1-3 and V is TRBV18; D possibly corresponds to TRBD1 (5 bases). Germline V gives CDR1 KGHSH, CDR2 LQKENI. CDR3 length equals 15 residues. Deletions cut 5 bases from V and 0 bases from J, with 11 bases between. In DNA, the CDR3 is TGTGCCAGCTCAATCTCCGGGGGCTCTGGAAACACCATATATTTT. It specifies CASSISGGSGNTIYF.

The chain is built from TRBV7-2 and TRBJ1-1; D is undetermined. The CDR3 is 14 residues long. Trimming stripped 5 bases from V and 4 bases from J, with 14 bases between. CDR1 is SGHTA, CDR2 FQGNSA, per germline. Written as DNA, the CDR3 is TGTGCCAGCAGCGCCCCACTTCGCCGCACTGAAGCTTTCTTT. As protein: CASSAPLRRTEAFF.

The chain combines TRBV12-5 with TRBJ2-1, with 7 bases lining up with TRBD2. The V gene end was trimmed by 8 bases and the J gene end by 2 bases; junction bases not matched to a gene: 0. The CDR3 is made up of 12 amino acids. Germline V gene sequence: CDR1 LGHNT, CDR2 FRNRAP. The CDR3 is CASSGAYNEQFF. CDR3 DNA sequence: TGTGCTAGTAGCGGGGCCTACAATGAGCAGTTCTTC. Full variable domain (outside the CDR3, taken from reference TRBV12-5 and TRBJ2-1): DARVTQTPRHKVTEMGQEVTMRCQPILGHNTVFWYRQTMMQGLELLAYFRNRAPLDDSGMPKDRFSAEMPDATLATLKIQPSEPRDSAVYFCASSGAYNEQFFGPGTRLTVL.

This rearrangement joins TRBV6-1 to TRBJ1-1; 10 nucleotides line up with TRBD1. Per germline, CDR1 MNHNS and CDR2 SASEGT. This CDR3 spans 12 amino acids. The J segment lost 12 bases and the V segment lost 4 bases, leaving 5 bases of the junction unmatched. DNA of the CDR3: TGTGCCAGCAGTGGGAGGGACAGGGGCCCTTTCTTT. It specifies CASSGRDRGPFF.

The J gene is TRBJ2-7, the V gene TRBV30, with 7 bases that match TRBD2. Germline CDR1 reads GTSNPN; CDR2 reads SVGIG (reference sequence). V dropped 8 bases and J dropped 2; count of bases not matched to a gene: 9. The CDR3 is made up of 13 amino acids. The CDR3 coding sequence is TGTGCCCTTTCCCTGGCGGGAGCCTACGAGCAGTACTTC. It yields the protein CALSLAGAYEQYF.

The V and J genes are TRBV10-3 and TRBJ2-7, with no clear D. Trimming stripped 4 bases from V and 2 bases from J, with 3 bases between. The CDR3 loop spans 11 amino acids. Germline values: CDR1 ENHRY, CDR2 SYGVKD. CDR3 amino acids: CAISATYEQYF. CDR3 nucleotide sequence: TGTGCCATCAGTGCAACCTACGAGCAGTACTTC.

This chain joins TRBV18 and TRBJ1-1, with TRBD1 matching over 10 bases. Trimming removed 3 bases from V and 1 base from J; junction bases left unmatched: 5. Germline V gene lookup returns CDR1 KGHSH and CDR2 LQKENI. This CDR3 is 16 amino acids long. The CDR3 nucleotides read TGTGCCAGCTCACCTGACAGGGGGCAGTGGAACACTGAAGCTTTCTTT. Translation gives CASSPDRGQWNTEAFF.

The chain links TRBV6-6 to TRBJ1-5, with 7 positions matching TRBD1. With 6 bases clipped from V and 3 bases from J, the junction kept 8 bases outside the gene matches. The CDR3 is 15 residues long. The germline gives CDR1 MNHNY, CDR2 SVGAGI (reference sequence). The CDR3 region has the DNA TGTGCCAGCAGACAACAGGGGCTTAACAATCAGCCCCAGCATTTT. Its protein product is CASRQQGLNNQPQHF.

The rearrangement joins TRBV11-3 to TRBJ2-1; tentative D call: TRBD2 (5 bases). V lost 6 bases to trimming and J lost 2 bases, with 17 bases between them. The CDR3 runs 16 residues. Germline V gene data show CDR1 as SGHNT and CDR2 as YENEEA. CDR3 region: CASSSRGSLTYNEQFF. As DNA, the CDR3 is TGTGCCAGCAGTTCTCGAGGGAGCCTCACCTACAATGAGCAGTTCTTC.

This sequence joins TRBV25-1 and TRBJ2-5; 7 bases map to TRBD1. TRBJ2-7 explains the end of the DNA better; the J call may be wrong. The CDR3 covers 13 residues. Germline V lookup: CDR1 MGHDK, CDR2 SYGVNS. Written as DNA, the CDR3 is TGTGCCAGCAGTCCGGGACAGATCTACGAGCAGTACTTC. This encodes CASSPGQIYEQYF.

There are a few counts of this clone. The CDR3 DNA follows: TGCAGCGTTTCGAACAGGGTGAGCACAGATACGCAGTATTTT. This encodes CSVSNRVSTDTQYF. This chain joins TRBV29-1 and TRBJ2-3; possible D gene TRBD1, 6 bases. Trimming cost V 5 bases and J 0 bases, with 12 bases left between them. Germline V gene sequence: CDR1 SQVTM, CDR2 ANQGSEA. This CDR3 comprises 14 residues.

This chain connects TRBV10-3 to TRBJ2-7; no firm D call. Trimming stripped 3 bases from V and 0 bases from J, with 12 bases between. The CDR3 is made up of 15 amino acids. Germline V gives CDR1 ENHRY, CDR2 SYGVKD. CDR3 loop: CAISDSSSSSYEQYF. The DNA for the CDR3 is TGTGCCATCAGTGATTCCTCGTCCAGCTCCTACGAGCAGTACTTC.

CDR3 protein: CASSLGQGWTQYF. CDR3 in DNA: TGTGCCAGCAGCTTGGGACAGGGGTGGACCCAGTACTTC. The J gene is TRBJ2-5, the V gene TRBV5-8; the match to TRBD1 covers 8 bases. With 0 bases clipped from V and 7 bases from J, the junction kept 2 bases outside the gene matches. CDR1 is SGHTS, CDR2 YDEGEE, per germline. CDR3 length: 13 residues.

With regard to this clone: The sample contains more than one DNA sequence encoding this CDR3. This sequence joins TRBV27 and TRBJ2-7; 11 bases agree with TRBD1. There are 14 residues in the CDR3. The germline CDR1 and CDR2 sequences are MNHEY and SMNVEV (reference sequence). V lost 5 bases, J lost 1 base, and 1 base stayed unmatched. Here the CDR3 reads CASSRDRGSYEQYF. The DNA for the CDR3 is TGTGCCAGCAGTAGGGACAGGGGGTCCTACGAGCAGTACTTC.

This clone was seen a few times. V gene TRBV18 combines with J gene TRBJ1-1; no clear D. This CDR3 has 13 amino acids. The V end lost 6 bases, the J end lost 0 bases, and 8 bases lay between the germline ends. The V gene's germline CDR1 is KGHSH and CDR2 LQKENI. CDR3 sequence: CASSRVMNTEAFF. As DNA, the CDR3 is TGTGCCAGCTCGAGGGTGATGAACACTGAAGCTTTCTTT.

The V and J genes are TRBV9 and TRBJ1-4; possible D gene TRBD1, 6 bases. From germline, CDR1 is SGDLS and CDR2 YYNGEE. The V gene lost 3 bases and the J gene lost 4 bases, with 13 bases spanning the gap. CDR3 length equals 15 residues. This CDR3 is CASSETGYSNEKLFF. DNA of the CDR3: TGTGCCAGCAGCGAGACAGGTTATAGTAATGAAAAACTGTTTTTT.